These T cell receptor beta chains were read from a single sample in a study of T-cell memory formation after mild COVID-19. Each CDR3 protein gets one entry after TCRdb re-called the 5' RACE reads with MiXCR. Counted here are some 260,000 distinct CDR3 sequences, about a sixth occurring once; the ten biggest clones make up 3.5% to 4%. Sequencing was done on a sample of PBMCs or a T cell subset sorted from them (not recorded which). All receptors derive from a man in his late teens or twenties who had mild COVID-19 (a few samples of this study predate the infection). Cell type and time point are not known. Each CDR3 is given with its conserved first and last residue. The D gene is left open where the match is weak. Only some rows state a clone size, as once, few, many or a class for expanded clones.

D	V	size	J	CDR3	DNA
TRBD2	TRBV9	once	TRBJ2-1	CASSVRWERGASYNEQFF	TGTGCCAGCAGCGTACGGTGGGAGCGGGGGGCCTCCTACAATGAGCAGTTCTTC
.	TRBV4-1	few	TRBJ2-3	CASSTGRGKQATQYF	TGCGCCAGTTCAACGGGTCGGGGGAAACAGGCTACGCAGTATTTT
.	TRBV7-2	.	TRBJ2-3	CASSLFLGSGRTDTQYF	TGTGCCAGCAGCTTATTTTTGGGGTCTGGGCGCACAGATACGCAGTATTTT
.	TRBV3-1	.	TRBJ2-1	CASSQESVQGRKFF	TGTGCCAGCAGCCAAGAGTCAGTACAGGGAAGGAAGTTCTTC
TRBD1	TRBV20-1	few	TRBJ2-3	CSAEQGIGADTQYF	TGCAGTGCAGAACAGGGGATCGGCGCAGATACGCAGTATTTT
.	TRBV6-5	few	TRBJ1-2	CASSYSRATVGYTF	TGTGCCAGCAGTTACTCACGGGCAACTGTCGGCTACACCTTC
.	TRBV4-1	few	TRBJ1-1	CASRGTLRNTEAFF	TGCGCCAGCAGGGGGACACTACGGAACACTGAAGCTTTCTTT
.	TRBV11-2	.	TRBJ1-6	CASSLEGLAGRSPFHF	TGTGCCAGCAGCTTAGAAGGCCTTGCGGGGCGATCACCCTTCCACTTT
TRBD1	TRBV7-9	few	TRBJ2-2	CASIRGQAGELFF	TGTGCCAGCATTAGGGGACAGGCCGGGGAGCTGTTTTTT
.	TRBV11-2	.	TRBJ1-3	CASSYSIAGNSGNTIYF	TGTGCCAGCAGCTATAGCATAGCGGGGAACTCTGGAAACACCATATATTTT
.	TRBV24-1	.	TRBJ2-1	CATSETDRPDEQFF	TGTGCCACCAGTGAGACAGACAGGCCAGATGAGCAGTTCTTC
TRBD1	TRBV7-2	few	TRBJ1-4	CASSPAGGGEKLFF	TGTGCCAGCAGCCCCGCAGGGGGAGGTGAAAAACTGTTTTTT
.	TRBV20-1	.	TRBJ1-2	CSARREGYTF	TGCAGTGCTAGACGTGAGGGCTACACCTTC
.	TRBV12-3/TRBV12-4	few	TRBJ2-5	CASSFSQGGRETQYF	TGTGCCAGCAGCTTTTCCCAGGGCGGTAGAGAGACCCAGTACTTC
.	TRBV7-2	few	TRBJ2-5	CASSRDHTAETQYF	TGTGCCAGCAGCCGCGACCACACTGCGGAGACCCAGTACTTC
.	TRBV19	few	TRBJ1-6	CASSIGQGPDSPLHF	TGTGCCAGTAGTATTGGTCAGGGTCCGGATTCACCCCTCCACTTT
TRBD1	TRBV9	.	TRBJ1-1	CASSFRTGTEAFF	TGTGCCAGCAGCTTCCGGACAGGCACTGAAGCTTTCTTT
.	TRBV20-1	few	TRBJ2-5	CSARVGLRARETQYF	TGCAGTGCTAGAGTGGGGCTTAGGGCCCGAGAGACCCAGTACTTC
.	TRBV18	.	TRBJ2-7	CASSAGSIYEQYF	TGTGCCAGCTCAGCAGGGTCGATCTACGAGCAGTACTTC
.	TRBV6-5	many	TRBJ1-1	CASSYRRPGTEAFF	TGTGCCAGCAGTTACCGTCGGCCAGGTACTGAAGCTTTCTTT
.	TRBV7-3	.	TRBJ2-2	CASSLGAPFGELFF	TGTGCCAGCAGCTTAGGGGCCCCGTTCGGGGAGCTGTTTTTT
.	TRBV20-1	few	TRBJ1-5	CSARGGGSDQPQHF	TGCAGTGCTAGAGGTGGGGGGTCCGATCAGCCCCAGCATTTT
.	TRBV5-4	few	TRBJ1-1	CASSLGADRPNTEAFF	TGTGCCAGCAGCTTGGGGGCCGACAGGCCGAACACTGAAGCTTTCTTT
.	TRBV29-1	medium-sized	TRBJ2-3	CSVGEWRGGGDTQYF	TGCAGCGTTGGTGAATGGCGGGGAGGGGGCGATACGCAGTATTTT
.	TRBV6-2/TRBV6-3	few	TRBJ1-1	CASSPPRAGFTEAFF	TGTGCCAGCAGCCCTCCCCGGGCAGGGTTCACTGAAGCTTTCTTT
.	TRBV5-1	.	TRBJ2-5	CASSLGSKTQYF	TGCGCCAGCAGCTTGGGGTCGAAGACCCAGTACTTC
.	TRBV4-2	.	TRBJ1-1	CASSQDPWKEAFF	TGTGCCAGCAGCCAAGACCCTTGGAAGGAAGCTTTCTTT